This T cell receptor (beta chain) was recovered during a study of neurological immune-mediated disorders. Germline loops: CDR1 SGHRS, CDR2 YFSETQ. The germline V and J ends were trimmed by 1 base and 2 bases, with 11 bases remaining between them. The CDR3 contains 15 residues. 5'RACE generated cDNA with 10-nucleotide random UMIs. MiXCR was run by TCRdb on the 5' RACE reads, yielding one entry per CDR3 protein. Of some 38,000 distinct CDR3 sequences listed, around 14% were seen once; the top ten hold 20% to 30%. The gene calls are TRBV5-1 and TRBJ2-3, with D uncertain. This clonotype was sampled from a woman aged 45-60 years with HTLV-1-associated myelopathy (HAM/TSP). The material sequenced was PBMCs. The CDR3 DNA sequence: TGCGCCAGCAGCTTGCAGGCAGAGGCCACAGATACGCAGTATTTT. Its protein product is CASSLQAEATDTQYF.